The 4 T cell receptor beta chains given below trace back to one sample, sequenced in a study of graft-versus-host responses after intestinal transplantation. Sequenced by immunoSEQ multiplex PCR; TCRdb stores in-frame clones only, minus some. The sample includes 35,000 to 55,000 clones, approximately 92% of them seen just once. Here the sequenced sample was PBMCs, taken around 27 months after a first intestinal transplant, on the day of a second. The receptors originated from a human patient who received an intestinal transplant, so some T cells may come from the graft donor.

The chain employs TRBV19 and TRBJ1-2, with D possibly TRBD1 on 6 matching bases. The CDR3 covers 16 residues. Looked up from germline, CDR1 is LNHDA and CDR2 is SQIVND (reference sequence). V was cut by 5 bases and J by 4 bases, with 20 bases left in between. The CDR3 loop reads CASSPTGAGAVYGYTF. The CDR3 DNA reads as TGTGCCAGTAGTCCGACTGGGGCGGGGGCTGTCTATGGCTACACCTTC. The complete variable domain, with remaining parts taken from reference TRBV19 and TRBJ1-2, reads DGGITQSPKYLFRKEGQNVTLSCEQNLNHDAMYWYRQDPGQGLRLIYYSQIVNDFQKGDIAEGYSVSREKKESFPLTVTSAQKNPTAFYLCASSPTGAGAVYGYTFGSGTRLTVV.

This chain uses TRBV18 with TRBJ1-5; D gene ambiguous. Per the germline V gene, CDR1 is KGHSH and CDR2 is LQKENI. This CDR3 region has 12 residues. V was shortened by 4 bases and J by 4 bases, with 5 bases between the two germline ends. CDR3 nucleotide sequence: TGTGCCAGCTCACTCGGGAATCAGCCCCAGCATTTT. Protein product: CASSLGNQPQHF.

CDR3 region: CASSGGPSADLNQETQYF. In DNA, the CDR3 is TGCGCCAGCAGTGGAGGGCCTAGCGCGGATCTGAACCAAGAGACCCAGTACTTC. This chain connects TRBV5-1 to TRBJ2-5; the D gene is possibly TRBD2 (6 bases). CDR3 size: 18 residues. V was trimmed by 5 bases and J by 0 bases, leaving 23 bases between them. Germline CDR1 and CDR2: SGHRS and YFSETQ. Together with reference TRBV5-1 and TRBJ2-5, the CDR3 gives the full variable domain: KAGVTQTPRYLIKTRGQQVTLSCSPISGHRSVSWYQQTPGQGLQFLFEYFSETQRNKGNFPGRFSGRQFSNSRSEMNVSTLELGDSALYLCASSGGPSADLNQETQYFGPGTRLLVL.

This chain connects TRBV6-4 to TRBJ2-2; D is uncertain. Germline CDR1 is MRHNA and CDR2 is SNTAGT. V lost 2 bases and J lost 0, with 7 bases in between. CDR3 size: 15 residues. CDR3 in amino acids: CASSDAGANTGELFF. CDR3 coding DNA: TGTGCCAGCAGTGACGCTGGGGCGAACACCGGGGAGCTGTTTTTT.